Listed below are T cell receptor beta chains from one sample, sequenced in a study of CDR3 diversity in severe acne. TCRdb passed the PCR reads through MiXCR, listing each CDR3 protein once. Among 65,000 to 95,000 distinct CDR3 sequences listed, 50% to 65% were seen once. The specimen sequenced was blood. Receptors originate from a male donor in good health, without acne. Both conserved end residues are part of each CDR3. The order of the fields is J gene, V gene, D gene, clone size, CDR3 DNA, CDR3 protein. A D gene is named only where the DNA matches it firmly. Where a row states a size, it is once, few, many or the class of an expanded clone; other rows omit it.

>TRBJ1-1|TRBV10-1|TRBD1|.
TGTGCCAGCAAGGGGACAGGGGACACTGAAGCTTTCTTT
CASKGTGDTEAFF
>TRBJ2-5|TRBV9|.|few
TGTGCCAGCAGCCCCCAGGGGGGGGGGCACCAAGAGACCCAGTACTTC
CASSPQGGGHQETQYF
>TRBJ2-7|TRBV10-2|.|many
TGCGCCAGCAGTACCGGGCCAAGTCGCTACGAGCAGTACTTC
CASSTGPSRYEQYF
>TRBJ2-7|TRBV20-1|TRBD1|.
TGCAGTGCTAGTCCAGGACAGGGGTCCTACGAGCAGTACTTC
CSASPGQGSYEQYF
>TRBJ2-5|TRBV7-9|.|.
TGTGCCAGCAGCTTGGGAAAGGGGGAGACCCAGTACTTC
CASSLGKGETQYF
>TRBJ2-5|TRBV2|.|.
TGTGCCAGCACTTCAGGGCACCAAGAGACCCAGTACTTC
CASTSGHQETQYF
>TRBJ2-5|TRBV5-6|.|.
.
CASSFGDRAYNEQFFGPGTQYF
>TRBJ2-7|TRBV11-3|TRBD2|.
TGTGCCAGCAGCTCCCGGACCTTAGCGGGGTACGAGCAGTACTTC
CASSSRTLAGYEQYF
>TRBJ2-3|TRBV2|.|.
TGTGCCAGCAGGACCCCAGATACGCAGTATTTT
CASRTPDTQYF
>TRBJ2-7|TRBV30|TRBD1|many
TGTGCCAGCCGACAGGGCTCCTACGAGCAGTACTTC
CASRQGSYEQYF
>TRBJ2-3|TRBV27|.|many
TGTGCCAGTCAAGGAGGCCCAGATACGCAGTATTTT
CASQGGPDTQYF
>TRBJ2-1|TRBV5-1|TRBD1|.
TGCGCCAGCAACCAGGACAGGAGCACAGATACGCAGTTCTTC
CASNQDRSTDTQFF
>TRBJ1-1|TRBV24-1|.|.
TGTGCCACCAGTGACTCGGACCCTTCGAGGGCTTTCTTT
CATSDSDPSRAFF
>TRBJ2-3|TRBV24-1|TRBD2|.
TGTGCCACCAGTGATTTGACTAGCGGGAGGGCCGGGGGCACAGATACGCAGTATTTT
CATSDLTSGRAGGTDTQYF
>TRBJ2-1|TRBV9|TRBD2|.
TGTGCCAGCAGCGTAGGAGCGGGAGTAGTAGATGAGCAGTTCTTC
CASSVGAGVVDEQFF
>TRBJ1-2|TRBV9|.|.
TGTGCCAGCAGCGGCCCGCGGACTGCGGATGGCTACACCTTC
CASSGPRTADGYTF
>TRBJ1-2|TRBV5-1|TRBD1|.
TGTGCCAGCAGCTTGGCGCAGGGGACAGGGATTCTCACCTTC
CASSLAQGTGILTF
>TRBJ2-7|TRBV20-1|TRBD2|few
TGCAGTGCTAGAGTTGCGGGAGGGCTGTACTCCTACGAGCAGTACTTC
CSARVAGGLYSYEQYF
>TRBJ2-7|TRBV11-2|TRBD2|.
TGTGCCAGCACTCCTCCGGGACTAGCGGGGTACGAGCAGTACTTC
CASTPPGLAGYEQYF
>TRBJ2-1|TRBV20-1|.|.
TGCAGTGCTACTCTAAGCGGGACAGAGGGGGCGCCCAATGAGCAGTTCTTC
CSATLSGTEGAPNEQFF
>TRBJ1-2|TRBV12-3/TRBV12-4|.|.
TGTGCCAGCACGACTGGCTATGGCTACACCTTC
CASTTGYGYTF
>TRBJ2-5|TRBV5-1|TRBD2|many
TGCGCCAGCAGCAAACTAGCGCCTGACCAAGAGACCCAGTACTTC
CASSKLAPDQETQYF
>TRBJ1-5|TRBV28|.|few
TGTGCTAGCAGTTTATGCATAAAGGGGCAGCATTTT
CASSLCIKGQHF
>TRBJ2-1|TRBV20-1|.|.
TGCAGTGATAACCAGGGGAATGAGCAGTTCTTC
CSDNQGNEQFF
>TRBJ2-1|TRBV11-2|TRBD2|many
TGTGCCAGCAGCTCCCTAGCGGGAGGAACCTACAATGAGCAGTTCTTC
CASSSLAGGTYNEQFF
>TRBJ1-2|TRBV28|.|.
TGTGCCAGCAGTTTCACTAACTATGGCTACACCTTC
CASSFTNYGYTF
>TRBJ1-4|TRBV6-1|TRBD1|.
TGTGCCAGCAGTGAAAGAGCGGGACAGCGTAATGAAAAACTGTTTTTT
CASSERAGQRNEKLFF
>TRBJ2-7|TRBV4-2|.|many
TGTGCCAGCAGCCAAGTACGGACAGCATCCTACGAGCAGTACTTC
CASSQVRTASYEQYF
>TRBJ2-1|TRBV20-1|TRBD2|.
TGCAGTGCTAGTACGGCTAGCGGGGCTAGCGACTACAATGAGCAGTTCTTC
CSASTASGASDYNEQFF
>TRBJ1-1|TRBV25-1|.|few
TGTGCCAGCTCAGGTGGGGGTCGCACGTTGGACACTGAAGCTTTCTTT
CASSGGGRTLDTEAFF
>TRBJ1-5|TRBV25-1|.|.
TGTGCCAGCAGTGATCCTGCCAGCAATCGGCCCCAGCATTTT
CASSDPASNRPQHF
>TRBJ1-5|TRBV5-1|TRBD1|.
TGCGCCAGCAGCTTGGACGGGACAGTCAATCAGCCCCAGCATTTT
CASSLDGTVNQPQHF
>TRBJ2-7|TRBV5-4|.|.
TGTGCCAGCAGCCCCCAGGGGAGCTCCTACGAGCAGTACTTC
CASSPQGSSYEQYF
>TRBJ2-2|TRBV5-1|.|.
TGCGCCAGCAGCTCCTACACAGGACGCGGAAACACCGGGGAGCTGTTTTTT
CASSSYTGRGNTGELFF
>TRBJ2-1|TRBV2|.|.
TGTGCCAGCATGGAGGCAGAAGGGTATGAGCAGTTCTTC
CASMEAEGYEQFF
>TRBJ2-2|TRBV9|TRBD2|many
TGTGCCAGCAGCGAGCTAGCGGGGGGGTTCACGGGCACCGGGGAGCTGTTTTTT
CASSELAGGFTGTGELFF
>TRBJ2-3|TRBV7-9|.|.
TGTGCCAGCAGCTTAGCGGGGGCGTCCCCTGCGCAGTATTTT
CASSLAGASPAQYF
>TRBJ2-3|TRBV6-4|.|.
TGTGCCAGCAGTACCTCCGTGGACAGCACAGATACGCAGTATTTT
CASSTSVDSTDTQYF
>TRBJ2-7|TRBV12-3/TRBV12-4|.|many
TGTGCCAGCAGTTTAGGGCCGCGTATCCTCTCCTACGAGCAGTACTTC
CASSLGPRILSYEQYF
>TRBJ2-7|TRBV12-3/TRBV12-4|TRBD2|.
TGTGCCAGCAGGGCGGGAGCGGATGAGCAGTACTTC
CASRAGADEQYF
>TRBJ1-1|TRBV25-1|.|once
TGTGCCAGCAGCGCAGCTGACGGGCCCAGAACTGAAGCTTTCTTT
CASSAADGPRTEAFF
>TRBJ2-3|TRBV25-1|.|many
TGTGCCAGCAGTGAAGGAGGGGACTGGGTCTATGGCACAGATACGCAGTATTTT
CASSEGGDWVYGTDTQYF
>TRBJ2-5|TRBV25-1|.|.
.
CASSEFGATNEKLFFGSGTQYF
>TRBJ2-7|TRBV7-9|.|.
TGTGCCAGCAGCTTTCGGGACCGAACCAGCTACGAGCAGTACTTC
CASSFRDRTSYEQYF
>TRBJ2-5|TRBV10-3|.|few
TGTGCCATCAGTGATTCGACCCAAGAGACCCAGTACTTC
CAISDSTQETQYF
>TRBJ1-5|TRBV7-9|TRBD1|many
TGTGCCAGCAGCTGGGACCGGGACAGGGGACGAGAGACCCAGCATTTT
CASSWDRDRGRETQHF
>TRBJ2-5|TRBV19|TRBD2|many
TGTGCCAGTAGTACACTAGCGGGGGGGGGTGAGACCCAGTACTTC
CASSTLAGGGETQYF
>TRBJ2-7|TRBV7-9|.|.
TGTGCCTCAGAACCGGGCCCGGGCTACGAGCAGTACTTC
CASEPGPGYEQYF